Shown below are 27 T cell receptor beta chains from a single sample sequenced in a study of T cells expressing NK-cell markers. TCRdb reanalyzed the 5' RACE reads, giving one entry per CDR3 protein sequence and no DNA. This table holds about 460,000 distinct CDR3 sequences. The sample consisted of blood T cells: a sorted CD56 or NKG2C T cell subset, CD4+ or CD8+ T cells, or bulk PBMC T cells (not recorded which). Receptors were obtained from a woman between 45 and 60 years old in good health.

This chain uses TRBV5-1 with TRBJ2-1; the TCRdb D gene call, TRBD2, has no DNA to confirm it. The length of the CDR3 is 16 residues. CDR1 and CDR2 from the germline V gene are SGHRS and YFSETQ. CDR3: CASSLKTSGMYNEQFF.

The chain couples TRBV7-6 to TRBJ2-7; checking the TCRdb D call of TRBD2 is not possible without DNA. The CDR3 has 14 amino acids. The germline gives CDR1 SGHVS, CDR2 FNYEAQ. The CDR3 here is CASSNRPGGYEQYF.

The genes are TRBV20-1 and TRBJ2-3; the TRBD2 assignment by TCRdb is unverifiable without DNA. CDR1 is DFQATT, CDR2 SNEGSKA, per germline (reference sequence). The CDR3 sequence is 16 residues long. CDR3 in amino acids: CSARDRRTRVADTQYF.

The chain employs TRBV10-3 and TRBJ1-5; TCRdb's D gene call, TRBD1, goes unchecked for lack of DNA. Germline CDR1 ENHRY, CDR2 SYGVKD. This CDR3 spans 12 amino acids. CDR3 loop: CAIRQGNQPQHF.

This chain joins TRBV29-1 and TRBJ1-3. Germline V gene lookup returns CDR1 SQVTM and CDR2 ANQGSEA. The CDR3 sequence is 11 residues long. CDR3: CSAILGNTIYF.

V gene TRBV3-1 combines with J gene TRBJ2-7; the D call from TCRdb, TRBD1, cannot be confirmed without DNA. Germline CDR1 is LGHDT and CDR2 is YNNKEL (reference sequence). The CDR3 is 19 residues long. The CDR3 loop reads CASSQVVGTGVGGSYEQYF.

This chain uses TRBV5-1 with TRBJ1-6; TCRdb's D call of TRBD1 is untestable without DNA. The CDR3 has 15 amino acids. Germline loops: CDR1 SGHRS, CDR2 YFSETQ. CDR3 residues: CASSLATGNNSPLHF.

The V and J genes are TRBV20-1 and TRBJ2-7. CDR1 DFQATT and CDR2 SNEGSKA come from the germline V gene (reference sequence). This CDR3 has 12 residues. The chain's CDR3 is CSAYDISYEQYF.

The rearrangement links TRBV7-9 to TRBJ2-1; TCRdb gives TRBD2 as the D gene, but with no DNA this cannot be confirmed. From germline, CDR1 is SEHNR and CDR2 FQNEAQ (reference sequence). The CDR3 covers 18 residues. CDR3 sequence: CASSPLGAGGSSYNEQFF.

The chain uses TRBV6-4 and TRBJ2-2; TCRdb lists TRBD1, though no DNA is available to test this call. CDR1 is MRHNA, CDR2 SNTAGT, per germline. The length of the CDR3 is 14 residues. CDR3: CATRDRGNTGELFF.

The V call is TRBV10-3, the J call TRBJ1-5. The CDR3 runs 16 residues. Per germline, CDR1 ENHRY and CDR2 SYGVKD. The CDR3 loop reads CAISGEGLTYNQPQHF.

The chain has TRBV20-1 and TRBJ1-3. The germline V gene has CDR1 DFQATT and CDR2 SNEGSKA (reference sequence). The CDR3 runs to 15 residues. The CDR3 protein is CSAMGLGSLGNTIYF.

The chain carries TRBV28 and TRBJ2-6; TCRdb's D call of TRBD1 is untestable without DNA. The CDR3 consists of 20 residues. The germline V gene encodes CDR1 MDHEN and CDR2 SYDVKM. CDR3 sequence: CASSLWSWTGGITGANVLTF.

V and J are TRBV11-1 and TRBJ2-3. Looked up from germline, CDR1 is SGHAT and CDR2 is FQDESV (reference sequence). This CDR3 has 15 residues. The CDR3 is CASSLGAASTDTQYF. The full variable domain, completed using reference TRBV11-1 and TRBJ2-3, is EAEVAQSPRYKITEKSQAVAFWCDPISGHATLYWYRQILGQGPELLVQFQDESVVDDSQLPKDRFSAERLKGVDSTLKIQPAELGDSAMYLCASSLGAASTDTQYFGPGTRLTVL.

The CDR3 loop is CATSDPFFGYTF. The V gene is TRBV24-1, the J gene TRBJ1-2. The germline CDR1 and CDR2 sequences are KGHDR and SFDVKD. This CDR3 is 12 amino acids long.

V gene TRBV4-1 combines with J gene TRBJ2-3; the TRBD2 assignment by TCRdb is unverifiable without DNA. The CDR3 spans 16 residues. The germline gives CDR1 MGHRA, CDR2 YSYEKL. The CDR3 spells CASSQEGLAASDTQYF.

This chain links TRBV5-1 with TRBJ2-1; checking the TCRdb D call of TRBD2 is not possible without DNA. This CDR3 comprises 15 residues. Germline V gene data show CDR1 as SGHRS and CDR2 as YFSETQ. Here the CDR3 reads CASSLGDSDYNEQFF.

The chain carries TRBV4-1 and TRBJ2-5; the D call from TCRdb, TRBD2, cannot be confirmed without DNA. The germline gives CDR1 MGHRA, CDR2 YSYEKL. The CDR3 length is 12 residues. Here the CDR3 reads CASRSGRETQYF.

The chain combines TRBV5-1 with TRBJ2-7; the D gene TCRdb calls, TRBD1, cannot be checked with no DNA. The CDR3 is 14 residues long. Germline V gene lookup returns CDR1 SGHRS and CDR2 YFSETQ. The chain's CDR3 is CASSPAQVPGEQYF.

The chain joins TRBV5-6 to TRBJ1-1; TCRdb's assignment of TRBD1 cannot be checked, as there is no DNA. Germline lookup yields CDR1 SGHDT and CDR2 YYEEEE. The CDR3 contains 14 residues. This CDR3 is CASQSRRGNTEAFF.

The rearrangement joins TRBV11-2 to TRBJ2-5; with no DNA, the TCRdb D assignment of TRBD1 cannot be verified. Germline CDR1 reads SGHAT; CDR2 reads FQNNGV. The CDR3 contains 18 residues. This CDR3 reads CASKKSPSRDYLQETQYF.

V is TRBV3-1 and J is TRBJ2-1; without DNA, the TCRdb call of TRBD1 cannot be checked. The CDR3 runs to 14 residues. Per the germline V gene, CDR1 is LGHDT and CDR2 is YNNKEL (reference sequence). The CDR3 loop is CASSPRTGLAEQFF.

The V gene is TRBV24-1, the J gene TRBJ2-1; TCRdb lists TRBD2, though no DNA is available to test this call. The germline CDR1 and CDR2 sequences are KGHDR and SFDVKD. CDR3 size: 17 residues. The CDR3 loop reads CATSPSGTFSSYNEQFF.

The chain employs TRBV7-8 and TRBJ2-5; TCRdb's assignment of TRBD1 cannot be checked, as there is no DNA. This CDR3 has 17 amino acids. Germline V gene data show CDR1 as SGHVS and CDR2 as FQNEAQ. The chain's CDR3 is CASSTGTLKSLRETQYF.

The V call is TRBV20-1, the J call TRBJ2-5; TCRdb's D gene call, TRBD2, goes unchecked for lack of DNA. CDR1 is DFQATT, CDR2 SNEGSKA, per germline (reference sequence). The CDR3 totals 17 residues. The CDR3 here is CSASRASGSSSQETQYF.

This chain uses TRBV7-3 with TRBJ2-1; TCRdb reports TRBD2, a call that lacks DNA to check it against. CDR3 length: 19 residues. CDR1 and CDR2 (germline): SGHTA, FQGTGA. Here the CDR3 reads CASSLAPLRLAGVGNEQFF.

This chain links TRBV5-1 with TRBJ1-1. From germline, CDR1 is SGHRS and CDR2 YFSETQ. CDR3 size: 13 residues. The CDR3 loop is CASSFHVNTEAFF. Complete variable domain (other parts from reference TRBV5-1 and TRBJ1-1): KAGVTQTPRYLIKTRGQQVTLSCSPISGHRSVSWYQQTPGQGLQFLFEYFSETQRNKGNFPGRFSGRQFSNSRSEMNVSTLELGDSALYLCASSFHVNTEAFFGQGTRLTVV.